This T cell receptor (beta chain) was identified in a study of blood T cells in healthy people across ages. Whole-study results and caveats: Strongly correlated with naive T cell percentage was TCR beta diversity.

Concerning this clonotype itself: Its antigen remains unknown.

The authors ran a second PCR of 7 to 11 cycles using a sample-barcoded 5' primer and a J-beta primer mix. A template-switch adaptor that had 12 random nucleotides put a tag on each cDNA molecule. MiXCR was run by TCRdb on the 5' RACE reads, yielding one entry per CDR3 protein. The table shows approximately 1.5 million distinct CDR3 sequences, with about 45% occurring only once. The V gene's germline CDR1 is LGHNA and CDR2 YNFKEQ. V shed 2 bases, J shed 3 bases, and the junction held 3 bases outside the gene matches. CDR3 length: 16 amino acids. The chain recombines TRBV4-2 with TRBJ2-2, with 10 positions matching TRBD1. The sequenced material came from blood. The TCR originated in a young woman in good health. CDR3 residues: CASSQPGTGDTGELFF. The CDR3 nucleotides are TGTGCCAGCAGCCAACCCGGGACAGGGGACACCGGGGAGCTGTTTTTT.